This is a list of T cell receptor beta chains from one sample in a study of CD8+ T cells in alopecia areata. Produced via immunoSEQ multiplex PCR; TCRdb's table is partial and in-frame only. The sample shows 100,000 to 150,000 clones, approximately 49% of them seen only once. This specimen consisted of CD8+ T cells sorted from blood, obtained at week 0. The source is a human donor with alopecia areata. Both conserved end residues are part of each CDR3. Each record gives: CDR3 DNA, CDR3 protein, J gene, D gene, V gene, clone size. D genes are given only for firm matches. Where a row states a size, it is once, few, many or the class of an expanded clone; other rows omit it.

DNA: TGTGCCAGCAGCCCCCAGAGGGCGGGGGGGCCGAATGAGCAGTTCTTC
CDR3: CASSPQRAGGPNEQFF
J: TRBJ2-1
D: TRBD2
V: TRBV13
size: NA

DNA: TGCGCCAGCAGCCAAGTCTTCCTGGACAGGGGGCCGGACACTGAAGCTTTCTTT
CDR3: CASSQVFLDRGPDTEAFF
J: TRBJ1-1
D: TRBD1
V: TRBV4-3
size: few

DNA: TGTGCCTGGAGTGTACACTGGGGCGAGACAGATACGCAGTATTTT
CDR3: CAWSVHWGETDTQYF
J: TRBJ2-3
D: NA
V: TRBV30
size: NA

DNA: TGTGCCAGCAGTCCCATTCCCGGGGACAAGGGCTACGAGCAGTACTTC
CDR3: CASSPIPGDKGYEQYF
J: TRBJ2-7
D: NA
V: TRBV27
size: NA

DNA: TGTGCCAGCAGCTCTCCTGGGAACACTGAAGCTTTCTTT
CDR3: CASSSPGNTEAFF
J: TRBJ1-1
D: NA
V: TRBV7-8
size: NA

DNA: TGTGCCAGCAGCCAAGACTGGACTAGCGGGTACAATGAGCAGTTCTTC
CDR3: CASSQDWTSGYNEQFF
J: TRBJ2-1
D: TRBD2
V: TRBV14
size: few

DNA: TGCAGCGTCCCAGGGGCCTACTACAATGAGCAGTTCTTC
CDR3: CSVPGAYYNEQFF
J: TRBJ2-1
D: NA
V: TRBV29-1
size: few

DNA: TGTGCCAGCAGTTTGCAGGGAGCAAGCAATCAGCCCCAGCATTTT
CDR3: CASSLQGASNQPQHF
J: TRBJ1-5
D: NA
V: TRBV27
size: few

DNA: TGTGCCAGCAGCCTGGGACACGGGGACTACGAGCAGTACTTC
CDR3: CASSLGHGDYEQYF
J: TRBJ2-7
D: NA
V: TRBV7-9
size: few

DNA: TGTGCCAGTAGTAGGCGGGGGCCGCTGGAAGGCTACACCTTC
CDR3: CASSRRGPLEGYTF
J: TRBJ1-2
D: NA
V: TRBV19
size: few

DNA: TGCGCCAGCAGCCAAGGACCCGGGACTAGCTCGGAGACCCAGTACTTC
CDR3: CASSQGPGTSSETQYF
J: TRBJ2-5
D: TRBD2
V: TRBV4-1
size: few

DNA: TGCGCCAGCAGCCAGAGACTCACCGGGGAGCTGTTTTTT
CDR3: CASSQRLTGELFF
J: TRBJ2-2
D: NA
V: TRBV4-1
size: NA

DNA: TGTGCCAGCAGTTTGGACAGCAGCTATCAGCCCCAGCATTTT
CDR3: CASSLDSSYQPQHF
J: TRBJ1-5
D: NA
V: TRBV27
size: NA

DNA: TGTGCCAGCAGCGACTTGCAGCAGACCCAGTACTTC
CDR3: CASSDLQQTQYF
J: TRBJ2-5
D: NA
V: TRBV13
size: NA

DNA: TGTGCCAGCAGTTATCTGGGAGGTCAGCCCCAGCATTTT
CDR3: CASSYLGGQPQHF
J: TRBJ1-5
D: NA
V: TRBV6-5
size: NA

DNA: TGTGCCAGCAGTTCCCGGGACAGGGCGAATTCACCCCTCCACTTT
CDR3: CASSSRDRANSPLHF
J: TRBJ1-6
D: TRBD1
V: TRBV13
size: NA

DNA: TGTGCCAGCAGTGAGTACACCGGGAGCCTCTACGAGCAGTACTTC
CDR3: CASSEYTGSLYEQYF
J: TRBJ2-7
D: NA
V: TRBV6-1
size: NA

DNA: TGTGCCAGCAGTATTGGGACAGGGAACTATAATTCACCCCTCCACTTT
CDR3: CASSIGTGNYNSPLHF
J: TRBJ1-6
D: TRBD1
V: TRBV27
size: NA

DNA: TGTGCCTGGAACCCCACTACAGAGGAGGAATATGGCTACACCTTC
CDR3: CAWNPTTEEEYGYTF
J: TRBJ1-2
D: NA
V: TRBV30
size: once

DNA: TGTGCCAGCAGTTACTCAGGGGCTGGAAACACCATATATTTT
CDR3: CASSYSGAGNTIYF
J: TRBJ1-3
D: NA
V: TRBV6-6
size: NA

DNA: TGTGCCAGCAGCTTAGCGTTAGAGAATGAGCAGTTCTTC
CDR3: CASSLALENEQFF
J: TRBJ2-1
D: NA
V: TRBV7-6
size: NA

DNA: TGTGCCAGCAGCTTAGGGGACGAGCAGTACTTC
CDR3: CASSLGDEQYF
J: TRBJ2-7
D: NA
V: TRBV7-9
size: NA

DNA: TGTGCCAGCAGTTCCGGGACAGGGGAATACAATGAGCAGTTCTTC
CDR3: CASSSGTGEYNEQFF
J: TRBJ2-1
D: TRBD1
V: TRBV27
size: NA

DNA: TGTGCCTGGAGTATTAACACTGAAGCTTTCTTT
CDR3: CAWSINTEAFF
J: TRBJ1-1
D: NA
V: TRBV30
size: NA

DNA: TGCAGCGTGGGACGGGGGGATAGTGAGCAGTTCTTC
CDR3: CSVGRGDSEQFF
J: TRBJ2-1
D: TRBD2
V: TRBV29-1
size: NA

DNA: TGTGCCAGCAGCTTAAAGCCTAGCGGGCTCCTCACAGATACGCAGTATTTT
CDR3: CASSLKPSGLLTDTQYF
J: TRBJ2-3
D: TRBD2
V: TRBV7-9
size: NA

DNA: TGCGCCAGCAGCCAAACCCAATCTACAGGGGTAAAAAACATTCAGTACTTC
CDR3: CASSQTQSTGVKNIQYF
J: TRBJ2-4
D: TRBD1
V: TRBV4-1
size: few

DNA: TGTGCCAGCAGCTTAATGGGGAATCAGCCCCAGCATTTT
CDR3: CASSLMGNQPQHF
J: TRBJ1-5
D: NA
V: TRBV27
size: few

DNA: TGTGCCAGCGGCAGGGCCTATAATTCACCCCTCCACTTT
CDR3: CASGRAYNSPLHF
J: TRBJ1-6
D: NA
V: TRBV5-6
size: once

DNA: TGTGCCAGCAGATTCGGCGGGAACACTGAAGCTTTCTTT
CDR3: CASRFGGNTEAFF
J: TRBJ1-1
D: NA
V: TRBV7-8
size: NA

DNA: TGTGCCAGCAGTCACGGCAGGGGCCGCAATCAGCCCCAGCATTTT
CDR3: CASSHGRGRNQPQHF
J: TRBJ1-5
D: NA
V: TRBV11-2
size: NA

DNA: TGTGCCACCTCTAGGGGGGATAATTGGCATGGCTACACCTTC
CDR3: CATSRGDNWHGYTF
J: TRBJ1-2
D: NA
V: TRBV5-6
size: once

DNA: TGCGCCAGCAGCTTGCGGGGACTAGCGGGGCAACGCTCCTACAATGAGCAGTTCTTC
CDR3: CASSLRGLAGQRSYNEQFF
J: TRBJ2-1
D: TRBD2
V: TRBV5-1
size: NA

DNA: TGTGCCAGCAGTCCGGACTTGGGTTCACCCCTCCACTTT
CDR3: CASSPDLGSPLHF
J: TRBJ1-6
D: NA
V: TRBV7-9
size: NA

DNA: TGCAGCGTTGAAGATCATACTGGAACCGGGGAGCTGTTTTTT
CDR3: CSVEDHTGTGELFF
J: TRBJ2-2
D: NA
V: TRBV29-1
size: few

DNA: TGTGCCAGCAGTGGCCTCTCGGAGACCCAGTACTTC
CDR3: CASSGLSETQYF
J: TRBJ2-5
D: NA
V: TRBV2
size: NA

DNA: TGTGCCAGCGGAGCCCTTACAGGGGGCACTGAAGCTTTCTTT
CDR3: CASGALTGGTEAFF
J: TRBJ1-1
D: TRBD1
V: TRBV5-6
size: NA

DNA: TGTGCCAGCAGCGGGGGAGGTAGTGCATCCTGGGCGCAGTATTTT
CDR3: CASSGGGSASWAQYF
J: TRBJ2-3
D: NA
V: TRBV9
size: once

DNA: TGTGCCAGCAGCCCTCTGGGGGGTAGCACAGATACGCAGTATTTT
CDR3: CASSPLGGSTDTQYF
J: TRBJ2-3
D: NA
V: TRBV9
size: NA

DNA: TGTGCCAGCAGCCGTAGACCGCGCGGTATTGAGACCCAGTACTTC
CDR3: CASSRRPRGIETQYF
J: TRBJ2-5
D: NA
V: TRBV7-8
size: NA

DNA: TGTGCCAGCAGCTTAGATCCCCAGCGGGGGTACAATGAGCAGTTCTTC
CDR3: CASSLDPQRGYNEQFF
J: TRBJ2-1
D: TRBD2
V: TRBV11-2
size: NA

DNA: TGCGCCAGCAGCTTCTATGGACAGGGCTACGAGCAGTACTTC
CDR3: CASSFYGQGYEQYF
J: TRBJ2-7
D: TRBD1
V: TRBV5-1
size: NA

DNA: TGTGCCTGGAGACCTACCCGCCGGGGTCTCAGGAGCCTCCACTTT
CDR3: CAWRPTRRGLRSLHF
J: TRBJ1-6
D: NA
V: TRBV30
size: NA

DNA: TGTGCCAGCAGCGTAGGAGCGGGGGCTGCCTACGAGCAGTACTTC
CDR3: CASSVGAGAAYEQYF
J: TRBJ2-7
D: TRBD2
V: TRBV9
size: NA

DNA: TGCGCCAGCAGCTTGGAAGGGGGCGTCGGGGAGACCCAGTACTTC
CDR3: CASSLEGGVGETQYF
J: TRBJ2-5
D: TRBD1
V: TRBV5-1
size: few

DNA: TGTGCCAGCAGTTACAACTCTGGGGCCAACGTCCTGACTTTC
CDR3: CASSYNSGANVLTF
J: TRBJ2-6
D: NA
V: TRBV6-5
size: medium-sized

DNA: TGTGCCATCAGCGGACAGGGTGGCACAGATACGCAGTATTTT
CDR3: CAISGQGGTDTQYF
J: TRBJ2-3
D: TRBD1
V: TRBV10-3
size: few

DNA: TGTGCCAGCAGCCCCCCGGAGGGTAACACTGAAGCTTTCTTT
CDR3: CASSPPEGNTEAFF
J: TRBJ1-1
D: NA
V: TRBV13
size: NA

DNA: TGTGCCAGCTCACCTCCCCTGGCGGTCCCCTGGGGGGCTTTCTTT
CDR3: CASSPPLAVPWGAFF
J: TRBJ1-1
D: NA
V: TRBV18
size: few

DNA: TGCAGCGTTGAGGGACAGGAGACCTACGAGCAGTACTTC
CDR3: CSVEGQETYEQYF
J: TRBJ2-7
D: TRBD1
V: TRBV29-1
size: NA

DNA: TGTGCCTGGAACCTCGGGTCCTCCTACGAGCAGTACTTC
CDR3: CAWNLGSSYEQYF
J: TRBJ2-7
D: NA
V: TRBV30
size: NA

DNA: TGTGCCAGCAGCAAAGTTAAGACAGGGGCGACGCGCAATGAGCAGTTCTTC
CDR3: CASSKVKTGATRNEQFF
J: TRBJ2-1
D: NA
V: TRBV21-1
size: many

DNA: TGTGCCAGCAGCTTGACAGATTACACTGAAGCTTTCTTT
CDR3: CASSLTDYTEAFF
J: TRBJ1-1
D: NA
V: TRBV5-6
size: NA

DNA: TGTGCCGGCAGCTTATTCACAGGGGGCGACTACGAGCAGTACTTC
CDR3: CAGSLFTGGDYEQYF
J: TRBJ2-7
D: TRBD1
V: TRBV7-6
size: NA

DNA: TGTGCCTGGAGTGTACTCGGGTATGGGCCCAACAATGAGCAGTTCTTC
CDR3: CAWSVLGYGPNNEQFF
J: TRBJ2-1
D: NA
V: TRBV30
size: once

DNA: TGTGCCAGCAGATCTGACGGCACCGCAACTAATGAAAAACTGTTTTTT
CDR3: CASRSDGTATNEKLFF
J: TRBJ1-4
D: NA
V: TRBV2
size: many

DNA: TGTGCCAGCGGGGGCAGGGGGGCCTCCTACGAGCAGTACTTC
CDR3: CASGGRGASYEQYF
J: TRBJ2-7
D: NA
V: TRBV6-1
size: few

DNA: TGTGCCAGTAGTGAGGGACTCGTTTACAATGAGCAGTTCTTC
CDR3: CASSEGLVYNEQFF
J: TRBJ2-1
D: NA
V: TRBV19
size: few

DNA: TGCGCCAGCAGCCTCCGGGACAACTACGAGCAGTACTTC
CDR3: CASSLRDNYEQYF
J: TRBJ2-7
D: NA
V: TRBV4-1
size: NA

DNA: TGTGCCAGCAGCGTAGGTGGCACAGGGACCTACGAGCAGTACTTC
CDR3: CASSVGGTGTYEQYF
J: TRBJ2-7
D: NA
V: TRBV9
size: NA